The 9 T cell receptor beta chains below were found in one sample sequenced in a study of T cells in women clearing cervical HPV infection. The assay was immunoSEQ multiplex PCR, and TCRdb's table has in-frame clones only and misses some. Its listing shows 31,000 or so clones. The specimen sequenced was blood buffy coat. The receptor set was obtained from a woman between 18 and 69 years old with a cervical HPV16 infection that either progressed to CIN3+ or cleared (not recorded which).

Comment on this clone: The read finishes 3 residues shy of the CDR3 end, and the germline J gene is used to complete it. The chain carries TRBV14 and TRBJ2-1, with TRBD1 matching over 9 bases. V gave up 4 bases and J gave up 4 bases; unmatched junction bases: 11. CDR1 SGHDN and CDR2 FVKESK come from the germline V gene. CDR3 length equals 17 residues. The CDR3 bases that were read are TGTGCCAGCAGCCTCAACCGGGGGACAGGGATATACAATGAG. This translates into CASSLNRGTGIYNE. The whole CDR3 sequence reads CASSLNRGTGIYNEQFF. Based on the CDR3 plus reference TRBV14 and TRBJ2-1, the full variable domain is EAGVTQFPSHSVIEKGQTVTLRCDPISGHDNLYWYRRVMGKEIKFLLHFVKESKQDESGMPNNRFLAERTGGTYSTLKVQPAELEDSGVYFCASSLNRGTGIYNEQFFGPGTRLTVL.

The part of the CDR3 DNA that was read is TGCGCCAGCAGCCAAGAATCGCGGTTTTCTGAA. It is translated as CASSQESRFSE. The whole CDR3 protein reads CASSQESRFSEAFF. The rearrangement uses TRBV4-1 and TRBJ1-1; no reliable D call. The read finishes 3 residues shy of the CDR3 end, and the germline J gene is used to complete it. This CDR3 comprises 14 residues. The germline V gene has CDR1 MGHRA and CDR2 YSYEKL. Between the trimmed V and J ends, which lost 0 bases and 6 bases, there was a span of 11 bases.

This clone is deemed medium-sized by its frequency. The CDR3 loop is CSVEFLQGGSYEQYF. The part of the CDR3 DNA that was read is TGCAGCGTTGAGTTTTTACAGGGAGGCTCCTACGAG. The chain recombines TRBV29-1 with TRBJ2-7, with D possibly being TRBD1 or TRBD2 (6 bases each). The read stops 3 residues short of the end of the CDR3; the missing end is completed from the germline J gene. Trimming cost V 3 bases and J 0 bases, with 15 bases left between them. There are 15 residues in the CDR3. Germline assignment: CDR1 SQVTM and CDR2 ANQGSEA.

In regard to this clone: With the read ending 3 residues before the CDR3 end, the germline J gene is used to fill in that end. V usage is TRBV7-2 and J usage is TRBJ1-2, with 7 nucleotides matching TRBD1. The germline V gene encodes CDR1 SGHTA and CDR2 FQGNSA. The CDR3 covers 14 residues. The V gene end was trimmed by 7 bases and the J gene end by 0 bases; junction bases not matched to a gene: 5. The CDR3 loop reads CASTGTAANYGYTF. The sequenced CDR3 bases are TGTGCCAGCACCGGGACAGCTGCTAACTATGGC.

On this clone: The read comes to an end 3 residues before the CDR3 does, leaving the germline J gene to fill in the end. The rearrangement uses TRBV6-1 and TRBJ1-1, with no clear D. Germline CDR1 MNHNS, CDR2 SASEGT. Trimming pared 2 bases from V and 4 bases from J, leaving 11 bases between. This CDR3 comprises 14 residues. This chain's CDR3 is CASSEMRAGTEAFF. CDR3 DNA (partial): TGTGCCAGCAGTGAAATGCGAGCCGGCACTGAA.

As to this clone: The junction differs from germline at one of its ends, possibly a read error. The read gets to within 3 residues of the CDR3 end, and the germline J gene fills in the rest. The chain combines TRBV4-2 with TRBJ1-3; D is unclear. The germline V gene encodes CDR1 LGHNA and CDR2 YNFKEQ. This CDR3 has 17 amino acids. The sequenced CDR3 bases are TGCGCCAGCAGCCAATCCCGGGCAGGACTCTCTGGAAACACC. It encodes CASSQSRAGLSGNT. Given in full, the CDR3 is CASSQSRAGLSGNTIYF.

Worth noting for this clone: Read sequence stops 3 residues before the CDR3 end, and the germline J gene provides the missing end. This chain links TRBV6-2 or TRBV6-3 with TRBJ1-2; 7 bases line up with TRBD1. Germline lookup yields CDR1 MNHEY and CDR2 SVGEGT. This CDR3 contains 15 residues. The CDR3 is CASRYNRGLSYDYTF. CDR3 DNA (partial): TGTGCCAGCAGATATAACAGGGGCCTCTCCTACGAC.

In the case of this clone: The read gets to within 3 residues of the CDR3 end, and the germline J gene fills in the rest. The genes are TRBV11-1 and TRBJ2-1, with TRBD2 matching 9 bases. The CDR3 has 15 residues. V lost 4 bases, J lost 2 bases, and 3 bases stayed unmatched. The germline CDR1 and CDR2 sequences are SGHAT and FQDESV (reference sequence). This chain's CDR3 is CASSYLAGPYNEQFF. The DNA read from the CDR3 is TGTGCCAGCAGCTATCTAGCGGGACCCTACAATGAG.

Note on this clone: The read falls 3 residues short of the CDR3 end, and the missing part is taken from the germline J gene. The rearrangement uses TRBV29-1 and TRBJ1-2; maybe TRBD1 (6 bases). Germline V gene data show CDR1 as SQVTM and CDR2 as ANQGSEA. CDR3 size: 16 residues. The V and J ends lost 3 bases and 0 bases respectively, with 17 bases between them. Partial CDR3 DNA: TGCAGCGTTGACCGCAACCCCGGGACAACTAACTATGGC. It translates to CSVDRNPGTTNYG. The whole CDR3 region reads CSVDRNPGTTNYGYTF.